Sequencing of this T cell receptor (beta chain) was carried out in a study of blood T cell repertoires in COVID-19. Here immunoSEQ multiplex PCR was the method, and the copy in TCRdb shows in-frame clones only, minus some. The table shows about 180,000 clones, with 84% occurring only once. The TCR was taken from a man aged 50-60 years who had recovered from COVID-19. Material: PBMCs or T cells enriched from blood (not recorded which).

Written as DNA, the CDR3 is TGTGCCAGCAGCCAAGTGTCCTCTGCGGGGTTTTCCACCTCACCCCTCCACTTT. The encoded protein is CASSQVSSAGFSTSPLHF. The chain links TRBV3-1 (or the pseudogene TRBV3-2) to TRBJ1-6; no clear D gene. CDR3 size: 18 residues. Trimming cost V 1 base and J 10 bases, with 23 bases left between them. Germline CDR1 LGHDT, CDR2 YNNKEL (reference sequence).